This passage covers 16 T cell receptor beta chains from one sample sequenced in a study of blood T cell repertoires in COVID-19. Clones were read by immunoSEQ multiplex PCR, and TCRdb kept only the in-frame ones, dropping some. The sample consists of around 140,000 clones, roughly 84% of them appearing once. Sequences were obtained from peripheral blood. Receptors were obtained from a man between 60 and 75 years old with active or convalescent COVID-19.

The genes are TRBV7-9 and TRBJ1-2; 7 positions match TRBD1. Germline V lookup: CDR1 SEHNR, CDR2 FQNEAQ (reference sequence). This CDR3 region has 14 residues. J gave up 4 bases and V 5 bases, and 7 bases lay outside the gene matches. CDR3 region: CASSPTGVPYGYTF. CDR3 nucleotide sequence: TGTGCCAGCAGCCCAACAGGGGTCCCCTATGGCTACACCTTC.

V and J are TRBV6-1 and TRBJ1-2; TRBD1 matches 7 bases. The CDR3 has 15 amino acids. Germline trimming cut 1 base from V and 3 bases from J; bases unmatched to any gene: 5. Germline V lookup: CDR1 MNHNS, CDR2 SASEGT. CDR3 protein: CASSEEYRGYYGYTF. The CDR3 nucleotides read TGTGCCAGCAGTGAAGAGTACAGGGGTTACTATGGCTACACCTTC.

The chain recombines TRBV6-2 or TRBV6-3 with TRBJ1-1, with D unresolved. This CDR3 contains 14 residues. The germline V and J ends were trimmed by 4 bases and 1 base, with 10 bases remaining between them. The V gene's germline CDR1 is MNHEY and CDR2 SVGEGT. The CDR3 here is CASSSILQNTEAFF. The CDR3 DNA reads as TGTGCCAGCAGTTCGATACTCCAGAACACTGAAGCTTTCTTT.

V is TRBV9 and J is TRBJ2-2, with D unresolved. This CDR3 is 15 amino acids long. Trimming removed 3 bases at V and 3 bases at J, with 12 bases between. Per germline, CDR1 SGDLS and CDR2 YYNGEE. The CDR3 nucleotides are TGTGCCAGCAGCGGCTTTCCCCGGGACACCGGGGAGCTGTTTTTT. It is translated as CASSGFPRDTGELFF.

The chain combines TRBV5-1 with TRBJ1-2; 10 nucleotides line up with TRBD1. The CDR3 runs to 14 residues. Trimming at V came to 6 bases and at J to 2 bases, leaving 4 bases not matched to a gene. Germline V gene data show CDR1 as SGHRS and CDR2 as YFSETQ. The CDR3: CASTGTGANYGYTF. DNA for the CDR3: TGCGCCAGCACAGGGACAGGGGCCAACTATGGCTACACCTTC.

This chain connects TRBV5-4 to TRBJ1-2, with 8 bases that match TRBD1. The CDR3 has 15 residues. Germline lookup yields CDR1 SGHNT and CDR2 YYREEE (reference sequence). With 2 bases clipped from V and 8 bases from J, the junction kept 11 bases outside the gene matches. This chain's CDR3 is CASSFPAGGAKGYTF. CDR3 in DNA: TGTGCCAGCAGCTTTCCCGCAGGGGGCGCGAAAGGCTACACCTTC.

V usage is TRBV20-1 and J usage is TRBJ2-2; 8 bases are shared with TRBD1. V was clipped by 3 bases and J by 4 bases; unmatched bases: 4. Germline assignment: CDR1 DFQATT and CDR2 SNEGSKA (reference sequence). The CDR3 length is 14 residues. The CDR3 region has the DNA TGCAGTGCTAGTCAGGGGGCGCGCACCGGGGAGCTGTTTTTT. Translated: CSASQGARTGELFF.

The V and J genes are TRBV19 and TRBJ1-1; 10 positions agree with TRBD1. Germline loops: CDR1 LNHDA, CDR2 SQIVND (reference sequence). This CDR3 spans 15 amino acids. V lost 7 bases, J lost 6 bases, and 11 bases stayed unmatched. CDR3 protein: CASIHMTGGVAEAFF. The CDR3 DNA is TGTGCCAGTATTCACATGACAGGGGGCGTCGCTGAAGCTTTCTTT.

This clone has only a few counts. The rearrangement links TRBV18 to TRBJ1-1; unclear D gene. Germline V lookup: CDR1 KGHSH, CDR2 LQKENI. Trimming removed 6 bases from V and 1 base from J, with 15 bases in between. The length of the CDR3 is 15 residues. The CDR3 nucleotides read TGTGCCAGCTCCTGGAGGCATAAAGAGAACACTGAAGCTTTCTTT. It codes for CASSWRHKENTEAFF.

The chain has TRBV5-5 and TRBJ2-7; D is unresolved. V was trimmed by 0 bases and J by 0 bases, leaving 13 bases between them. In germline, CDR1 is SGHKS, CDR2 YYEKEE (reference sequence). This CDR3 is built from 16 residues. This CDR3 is CASSLGPGVSSYEQYF. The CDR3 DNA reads TGTGCCAGCAGCTTGGGTCCAGGTGTGAGCTCCTACGAGCAGTACTTC. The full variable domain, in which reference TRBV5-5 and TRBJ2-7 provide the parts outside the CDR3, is DAGVTQSPTHLIKTRGQQVTLRCSPISGHKSVSWYQQVLGQGPQFIFQYYEKEERGRGNFPDRFSARQFPNYSSELNVNALLLGDSALYLCASSLGPGVSSYEQYFGPGTRLTVT.

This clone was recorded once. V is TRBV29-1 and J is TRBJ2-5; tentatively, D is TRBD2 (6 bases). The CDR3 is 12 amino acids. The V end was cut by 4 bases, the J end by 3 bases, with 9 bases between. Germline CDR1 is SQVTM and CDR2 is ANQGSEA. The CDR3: CSVVSGEETQYF. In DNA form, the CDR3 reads TGCAGCGTTGTATCGGGGGAAGAGACCCAGTACTTC.

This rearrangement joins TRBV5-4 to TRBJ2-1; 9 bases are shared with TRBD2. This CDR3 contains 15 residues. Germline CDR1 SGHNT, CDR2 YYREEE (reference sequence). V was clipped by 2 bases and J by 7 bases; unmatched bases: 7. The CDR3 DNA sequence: TGTGCCAGCAGCTTTCTAGCGGGGACCGGGAATGAGCAGTTCTTC. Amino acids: CASSFLAGTGNEQFF.

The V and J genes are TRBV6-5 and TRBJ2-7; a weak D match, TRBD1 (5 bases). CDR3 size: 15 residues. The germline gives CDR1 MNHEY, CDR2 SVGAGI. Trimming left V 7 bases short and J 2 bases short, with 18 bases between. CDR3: CASTMAAGSPYEQYF. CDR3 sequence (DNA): TGTGCCAGCACCATGGCAGCAGGGTCCCCCTACGAGCAGTACTTC.

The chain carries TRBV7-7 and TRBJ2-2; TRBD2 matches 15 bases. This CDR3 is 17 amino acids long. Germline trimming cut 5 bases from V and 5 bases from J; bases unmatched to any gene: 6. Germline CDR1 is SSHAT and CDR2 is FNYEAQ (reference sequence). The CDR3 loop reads CASSQGLAGGYTGELFF. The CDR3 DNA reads TGTGCCAGCAGCCAGGGACTAGCGGGAGGCTATACCGGGGAGCTGTTTTTT.

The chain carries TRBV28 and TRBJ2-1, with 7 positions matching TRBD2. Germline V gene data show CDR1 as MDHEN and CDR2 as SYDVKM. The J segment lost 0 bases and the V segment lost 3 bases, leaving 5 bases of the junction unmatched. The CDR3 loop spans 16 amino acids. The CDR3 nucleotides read TGTGCCAGCAGTTTGGTAGCGGGCGGCTCCTACAATGAGCAGTTCTTC. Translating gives CASSLVAGGSYNEQFF. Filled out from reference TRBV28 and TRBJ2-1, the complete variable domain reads DVKVTQSSRYLVKRTGEKVFLECVQDMDHENMFWYRQDPGLGLRLIYFSYDVKMKEKGDIPEGYSVSREKKERFSLILESASTNQTSMYLCASSLVAGGSYNEQFFGPGTRLTVL.

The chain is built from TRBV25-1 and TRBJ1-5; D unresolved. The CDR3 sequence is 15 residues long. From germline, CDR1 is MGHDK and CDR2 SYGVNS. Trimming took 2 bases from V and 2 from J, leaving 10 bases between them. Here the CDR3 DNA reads TGTGCCAGCAGTGAAGATGCTACAGGCAATCAGCCCCAGCATTTT. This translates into CASSEDATGNQPQHF.